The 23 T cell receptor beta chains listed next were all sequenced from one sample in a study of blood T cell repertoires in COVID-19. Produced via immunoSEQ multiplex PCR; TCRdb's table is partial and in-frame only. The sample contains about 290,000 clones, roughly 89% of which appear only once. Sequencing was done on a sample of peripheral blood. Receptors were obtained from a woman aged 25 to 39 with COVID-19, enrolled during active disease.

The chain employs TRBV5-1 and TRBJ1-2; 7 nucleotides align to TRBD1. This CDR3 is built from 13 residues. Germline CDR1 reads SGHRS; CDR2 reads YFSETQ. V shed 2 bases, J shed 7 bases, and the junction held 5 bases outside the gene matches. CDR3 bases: TGCGCCAGCAGCTTTGGACAGGATAGTGGCTACACCTTC. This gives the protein CASSFGQDSGYTF.

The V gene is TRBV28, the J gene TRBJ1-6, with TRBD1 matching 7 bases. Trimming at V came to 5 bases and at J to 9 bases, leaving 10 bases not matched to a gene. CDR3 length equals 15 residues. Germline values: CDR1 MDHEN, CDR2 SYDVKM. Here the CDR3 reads CASSPRQGLISPLHF. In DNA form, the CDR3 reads TGTGCCAGCAGTCCCCGACAGGGTCTGATTTCACCCCTCCACTTT.

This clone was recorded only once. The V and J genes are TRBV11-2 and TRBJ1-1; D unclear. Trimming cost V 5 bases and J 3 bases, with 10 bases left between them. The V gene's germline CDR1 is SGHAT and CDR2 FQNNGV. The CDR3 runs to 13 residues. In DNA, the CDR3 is TGTGCCAGCAGCCCCCAGATGGACACTGAAGCTTTCTTT. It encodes CASSPQMDTEAFF.

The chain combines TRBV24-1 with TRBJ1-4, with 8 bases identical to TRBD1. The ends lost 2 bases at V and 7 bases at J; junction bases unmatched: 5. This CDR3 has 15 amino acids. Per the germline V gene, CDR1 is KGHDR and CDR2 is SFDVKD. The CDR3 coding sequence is TGTGCCACCAGTGATTCGTGGACAGGGCCTGAAAAACTGTTTTTT. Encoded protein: CATSDSWTGPEKLFF.

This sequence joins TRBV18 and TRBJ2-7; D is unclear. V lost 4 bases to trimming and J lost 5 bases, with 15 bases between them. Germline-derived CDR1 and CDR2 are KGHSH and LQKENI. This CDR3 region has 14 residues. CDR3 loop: CASSLSASINEQYF. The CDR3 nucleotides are TGTGCCAGCTCACTGAGCGCTTCAATAAACGAGCAGTACTTC.

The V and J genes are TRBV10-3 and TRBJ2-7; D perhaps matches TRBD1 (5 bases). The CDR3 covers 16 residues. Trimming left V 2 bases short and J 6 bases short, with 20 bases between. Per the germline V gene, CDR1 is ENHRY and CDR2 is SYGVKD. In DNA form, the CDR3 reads TGTGCCATCAGTGAGCCAGGACGGACAAGTGGTCGCGAGCAGTACTTC. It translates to CAISEPGRTSGREQYF.

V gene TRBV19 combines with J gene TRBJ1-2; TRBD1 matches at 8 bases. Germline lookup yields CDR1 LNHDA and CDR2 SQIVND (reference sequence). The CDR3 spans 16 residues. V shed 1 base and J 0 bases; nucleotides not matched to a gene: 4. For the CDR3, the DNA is TGTGCCAGTAGTATAGGTGCAGGGGGCTCTAACTATGGCTACACCTTC. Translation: CASSIGAGGSNYGYTF.

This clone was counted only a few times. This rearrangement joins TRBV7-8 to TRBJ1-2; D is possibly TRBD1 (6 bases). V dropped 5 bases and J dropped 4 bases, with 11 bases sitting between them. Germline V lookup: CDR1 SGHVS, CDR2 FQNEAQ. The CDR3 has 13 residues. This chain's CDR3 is CASSPRGGYGYTF. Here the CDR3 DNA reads TGTGCCAGCAGCCCTAGGGGGGGCTATGGCTACACCTTC.

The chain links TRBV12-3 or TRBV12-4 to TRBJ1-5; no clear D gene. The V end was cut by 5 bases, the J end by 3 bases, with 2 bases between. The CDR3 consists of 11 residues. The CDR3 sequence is CASSLNQPQHF. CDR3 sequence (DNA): TGTGCCAGCAGTCTCAATCAGCCCCAGCATTTT.

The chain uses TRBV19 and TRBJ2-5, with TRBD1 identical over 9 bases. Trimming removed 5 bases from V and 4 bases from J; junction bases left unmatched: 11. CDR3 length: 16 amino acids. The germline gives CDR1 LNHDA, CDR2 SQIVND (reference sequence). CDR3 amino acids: CASSLGQGRGRETQYF. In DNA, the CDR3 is TGTGCCAGTAGTCTCGGACAGGGGAGAGGACGAGAGACCCAGTACTTC.

Written as DNA, the CDR3 is TGCGCCAGCAGCTCAAACCCGGGGAGCGAGCAGTACTTC. Its protein is CASSSNPGSEQYF. This chain joins TRBV5-1 and TRBJ2-7; perhaps TRBD2 as D (5 bases). CDR3 size: 13 residues. From germline, CDR1 is SGHRS and CDR2 YFSETQ. The V and J ends lost 3 bases and 6 bases respectively, with 13 bases between them.

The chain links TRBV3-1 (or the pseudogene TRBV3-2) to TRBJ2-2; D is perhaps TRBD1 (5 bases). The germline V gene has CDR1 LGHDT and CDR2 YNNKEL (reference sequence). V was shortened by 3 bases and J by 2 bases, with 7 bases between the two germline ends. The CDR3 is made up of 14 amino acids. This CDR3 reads CASSHRENTGELFF. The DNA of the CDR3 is TGTGCCAGCAGCCACAGGGAAAACACCGGGGAGCTGTTTTTT.

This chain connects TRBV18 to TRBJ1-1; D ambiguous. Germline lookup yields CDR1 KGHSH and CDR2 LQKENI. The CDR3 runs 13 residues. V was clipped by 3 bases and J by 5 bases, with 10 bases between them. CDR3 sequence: CASSPVESTEAFF. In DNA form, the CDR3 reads TGTGCCAGCTCACCGGTCGAGAGTACTGAAGCTTTCTTT.

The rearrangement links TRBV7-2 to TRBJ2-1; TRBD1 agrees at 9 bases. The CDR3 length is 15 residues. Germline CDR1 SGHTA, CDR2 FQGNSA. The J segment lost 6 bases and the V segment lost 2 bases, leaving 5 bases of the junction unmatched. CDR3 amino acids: CASSLTGGAGNEQFF. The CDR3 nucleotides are TGTGCCAGCAGCTTAACAGGGGGCGCGGGCAATGAGCAGTTCTTC.

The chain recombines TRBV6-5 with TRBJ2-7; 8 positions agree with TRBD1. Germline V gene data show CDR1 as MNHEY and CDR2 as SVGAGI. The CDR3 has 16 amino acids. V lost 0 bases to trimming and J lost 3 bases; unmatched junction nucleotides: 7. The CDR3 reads CASSYSGQGVIYEQYF. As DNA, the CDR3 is TGTGCCAGCAGTTACTCAGGACAGGGTGTTATCTACGAGCAGTACTTC.

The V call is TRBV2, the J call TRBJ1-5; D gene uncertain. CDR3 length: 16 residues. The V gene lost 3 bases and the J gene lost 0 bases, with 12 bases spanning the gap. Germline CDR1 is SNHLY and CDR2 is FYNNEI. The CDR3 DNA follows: TGTGCCAGCAGTGAGCGGGAACCTTATAGCAATCAGCCCCAGCATTTT. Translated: CASSEREPYSNQPQHF.

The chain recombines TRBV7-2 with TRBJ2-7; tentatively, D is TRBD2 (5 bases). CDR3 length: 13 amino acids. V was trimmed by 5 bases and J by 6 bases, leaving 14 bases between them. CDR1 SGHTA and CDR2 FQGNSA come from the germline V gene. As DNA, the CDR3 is TGTGCCAGCAGCCCCGGCCTAGAGGGCGAGCAGTACTTC. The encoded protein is CASSPGLEGEQYF.

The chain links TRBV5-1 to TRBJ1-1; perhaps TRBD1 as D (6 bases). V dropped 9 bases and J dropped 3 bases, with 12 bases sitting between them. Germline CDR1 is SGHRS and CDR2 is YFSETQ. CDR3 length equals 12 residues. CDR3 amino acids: CATTQGDTEAFF. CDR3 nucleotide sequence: TGCGCCACGACACAGGGCGACACTGAAGCTTTCTTT.

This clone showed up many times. In DNA form, the CDR3 reads TGTGCCAGCAGCCACGGGACAGGCAGTAATTCACCCCTCCACTTT. Translating gives CASSHGTGSNSPLHF. The gene calls are TRBV4-2 and TRBJ1-6, with 8 positions matching TRBD1. V gave up 3 bases and J gave up 6 bases; unmatched junction bases: 4. Germline CDR1 reads LGHNA; CDR2 reads YNFKEQ. This CDR3 has 15 amino acids.

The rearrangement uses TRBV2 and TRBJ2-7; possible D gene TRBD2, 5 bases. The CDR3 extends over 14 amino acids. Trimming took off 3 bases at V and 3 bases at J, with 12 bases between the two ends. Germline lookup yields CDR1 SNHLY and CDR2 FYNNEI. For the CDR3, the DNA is TGTGCCAGCAGTGATCCACTAGTGGGCTACGAGCAGTACTTC. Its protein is CASSDPLVGYEQYF.

The CDR3 DNA reads as TGTGCCAGTTCGGACAGAGTTCCTAGCAATCAGCCCCAGCATTTT. Amino acid sequence: CASSDRVPSNQPQHF. The V and J genes are TRBV19 and TRBJ1-5; weak D call: TRBD1 (6 bases). The CDR3 is 15 amino acids. V dropped 8 bases and J dropped 0 bases, with 14 bases sitting between them. CDR1 and CDR2 from the germline V gene are LNHDA and SQIVND (reference sequence).

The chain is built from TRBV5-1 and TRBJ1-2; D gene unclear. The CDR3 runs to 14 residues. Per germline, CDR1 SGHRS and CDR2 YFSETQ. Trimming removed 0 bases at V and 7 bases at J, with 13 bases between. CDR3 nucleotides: TGCGCCAGCAGCTTGGCCGCCGAGGTGGGTGGCTACACCTTC. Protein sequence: CASSLAAEVGGYTF.

CDR3 coding DNA: TGTGCCAGCAGTTTGACTGGGTCGGGTGAGCAGTTCTTC. Translating it yields CASSLTGSGEQFF. The rearrangement joins TRBV12-3 or TRBV12-4 to TRBJ2-1; D ambiguous. This CDR3 has 13 amino acids. Trimming took 3 bases from V and 9 from J, leaving 12 bases between them.